What follows describes a single T cell receptor (beta chain). Assignments of participants to cohorts depended upon their own reported clinical history. The record originates from a study of blood T cell repertoires in COVID-19. Study at large: There were acute and convalescent COVID-19 samples, and they came from the United States, Italy and Spain.

Authors' processing steps: Amplified reference gene primers provided the basis for estimating nucleated cell counts. TCRdb's table, derived via immunoSEQ multiplex PCR, lists solely in-frame clones and lacks some. That table is the source of V, J and clone size, and D and trimming were worked out from the DNA. The sample records approximately 220,000 clones, roughly 90% being singletons. The CDR3 has 14 amino acids. Germline assignment: CDR1 SGDLS and CDR2 YYNGEE. J gave up 1 base and V 2 bases, and 1 base lay outside the gene matches. The sequenced sample consisted of PBMCs or T cells enriched from blood (not recorded which). The chain is built from TRBV9 and TRBJ2-3, with 7 bases that match TRBD2. The TCR originated in a young woman who had recovered from COVID-19. CDR3 in amino acids: CASSVGRGTDTQYF. The CDR3 coding sequence is TGTGCCAGCAGCGTTGGGAGGGGCACAGATACGCAGTATTTT.